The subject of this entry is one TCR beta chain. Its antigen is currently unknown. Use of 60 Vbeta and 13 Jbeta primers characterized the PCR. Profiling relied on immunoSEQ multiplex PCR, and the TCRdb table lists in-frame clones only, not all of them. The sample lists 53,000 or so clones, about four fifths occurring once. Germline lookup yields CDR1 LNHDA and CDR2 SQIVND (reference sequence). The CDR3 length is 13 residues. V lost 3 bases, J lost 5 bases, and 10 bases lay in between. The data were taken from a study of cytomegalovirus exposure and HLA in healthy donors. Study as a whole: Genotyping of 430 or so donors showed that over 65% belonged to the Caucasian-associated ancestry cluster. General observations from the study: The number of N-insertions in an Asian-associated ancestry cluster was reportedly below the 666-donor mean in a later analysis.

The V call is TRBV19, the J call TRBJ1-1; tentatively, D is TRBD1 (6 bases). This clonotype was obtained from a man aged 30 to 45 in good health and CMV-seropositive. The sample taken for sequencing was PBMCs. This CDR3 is CASSMGRGTEAFF. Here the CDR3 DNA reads TGTGCCAGTAGTATGGGCAGGGGAACTGAAGCTTTCTTT.